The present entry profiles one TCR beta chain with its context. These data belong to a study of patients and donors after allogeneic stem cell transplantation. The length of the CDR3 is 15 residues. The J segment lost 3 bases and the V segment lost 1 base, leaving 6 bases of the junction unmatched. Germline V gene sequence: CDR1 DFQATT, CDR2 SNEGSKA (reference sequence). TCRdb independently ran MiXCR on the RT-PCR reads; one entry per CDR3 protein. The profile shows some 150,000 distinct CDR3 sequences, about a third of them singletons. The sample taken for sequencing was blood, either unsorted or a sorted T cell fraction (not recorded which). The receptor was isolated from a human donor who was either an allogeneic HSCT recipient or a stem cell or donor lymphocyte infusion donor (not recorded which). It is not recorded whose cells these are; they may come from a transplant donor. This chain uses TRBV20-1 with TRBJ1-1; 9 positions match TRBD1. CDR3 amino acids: CSARARDRDYTEAFF. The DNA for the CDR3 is TGCAGTGCTAGAGCCAGGGACAGGGATTACACTGAAGCTTTCTTT.